The 14 T cell receptor delta chains below were found in one sample sequenced in a study of gamma-delta T cells after stem cell transplantation. TCRdb re-processed the RT-PCR reads via CATT. The sample has around 13,000 delta-chain clones; roughly 29% are singletons. The sequencing input was gamma-delta T cells. These receptors were collected from a human donor. It is not recorded whose cells these are; they may come from a transplant donor.

The chain employs TRDV2 and TRDJ3, with 11 positions matching TRDD3. Losses at the gene ends were 0 bases for V and 0 bases for J; bases not matched to a gene: 9. The CDR3 covers 21 residues. The germline V gene has CDR1 GEAIGNYY and CDR2 EKD. The CDR3 DNA is TGTGCCTGTGACACCCCTTACTGGGGGATAATCCACTCCTGGGACACCCGACAGATGTTTTTC. This gives the protein CACDTPYWGIIHSWDTRQMFF.

This clone turned up a few times. The chain links TRDV2 to TRDJ1; the match to TRDD3 covers 8 bases. CDR3 length: 18 residues. The J segment lost 0 bases and the V segment lost 3 bases, leaving 14 bases of the junction unmatched. The V gene's germline CDR1 is GEAIGNYY and CDR2 EKD. In DNA form, the CDR3 reads TGTGCCTGTGACGGCAAGCCTGGGGGACCTATGTACACCGATAAACTCATCTTT. This codes for CACDGKPGGPMYTDKLIF.

The chain uses TRDV2 and TRDJ3; 8 bases line up with TRDD3. The CDR3 length is 22 residues. V was clipped by 1 base and J by 0 bases; unmatched bases: 16. Per germline, CDR1 GEAIGNYY and CDR2 EKD. CDR3: CACDTFTGGISASSWDTRQMFF. For the CDR3, the DNA is TGTGCCTGTGACACTTTTACTGGGGGGATATCAGCTTCCTCCTGGGACACCCGACAGATGTTTTTC.

There are a few counts of this clone. This CDR3 is CALGENSVLRRHTGGCLYTDKLIF. DNA for the CDR3: TGTGCTCTTGGGGAAAACTCCGTCCTACGTCGGCATACTGGGGGATGCTTGTACACCGATAAACTCATCTTT. The V call is TRDV1, the J call TRDJ1; TRDD3 matches at 10 bases. The CDR3 sequence is 24 residues long. In germline, CDR1 is TSWWSYY, CDR2 QGS. Losses at the gene ends were 2 bases for V and 0 bases for J; bases not matched to a gene: 27.

This sequence joins TRDV1 and TRDJ3; D ambiguous. Germline V lookup: CDR1 TSWWSYY, CDR2 QGS. CDR3 length: 20 residues. Trimming removed 2 bases from V and 0 bases from J, with 17 bases in between. The chain's CDR3 is CALGEESSEGGSWDTRQMFF. In DNA form, the CDR3 reads TGTGCTCTTGGGGAAGAAAGCTCCGAAGGTGGCTCCTGGGACACCCGACAGATGTTTTTC.

This clone has more than one count but fewer than ten. The chain uses TRDV2 and TRDJ1; maybe TRDD3 (6 bases). CDR1 and CDR2 from the germline V gene are GEAIGNYY and EKD. Trimming shortened V by 0 bases and J by 2 bases, and 12 bases separated the two germline ends. The CDR3 loop spans 15 amino acids. Here the CDR3 reads CACDTEPGDTDKLIF. CDR3 nucleotides: TGTGCCTGTGACACCGAACCTGGGGATACCGATAAACTCATCTTT.

As for this clone: The sample has other DNA sequences that encode this CDR3 too. The gene calls are TRDV2 and TRDJ3; 11 bases match TRDD3. Germline lookup yields CDR1 GEAIGNYY and CDR2 EKD. The ends lost 0 bases at V and 0 bases at J; junction bases unmatched: 6. This CDR3 spans 20 amino acids. The CDR3 DNA sequence: TGTGCCTGTGACACCACTACTGGGGGATATCTCTCCTGGGACACCCGACAGATGTTTTTC. Translating it yields CACDTTTGGYLSWDTRQMFF.

On this clone itself: A read error may account for a junction end that differs from germline. The chain is built from TRDV1 and TRDJ1; TRDD3 matches 7 bases. CDR1 is TSWWSYY and CDR2 is QGS in the germline V gene. The CDR3 sequence is 22 residues long. The CDR3: CAIGETETSRGYALGDTDKLIF. In nucleotides, the CDR3 is TGTGCTATTGGGGAAACCGAAACCTCCAGAGGATACGCGTTGGGAGACACCGATAAACTCATCTTT.

V and J are TRDV3 and TRDJ1; D unclear. Germline V lookup: CDR1 TVYSNPD, CDR2 GDNSRS (reference sequence). Trimming pared 5 bases from V and 4 bases from J, leaving 20 bases between. The CDR3 length is 14 residues. The CDR3 protein is CALSRRRSYDKLIF. In nucleotides, the CDR3 is TGTGCCCTTTCCAGACGTAGATCTTACGATAAACTCATCTTT. The complete variable domain, with remaining parts taken from reference TRDV3 and TRDJ1, reads CDKVTQSSPDQTVASGSEVVLLCTYDTVYSNPDLFWYRIRPDYSFQFVFYGDNSRSEGADFTQGRFSVKHILTQKAFHLVISPVRTEDSATYYCALSRRRSYDKLIFGKGTRVTVEP.

The rearrangement joins TRDV2 to TRDJ3; TRDD3 aligns across 9 bases. Trimming cost V 4 bases and J 0 bases; bases outside gene matches: 3. This CDR3 comprises 17 residues. The germline V gene encodes CDR1 GEAIGNYY and CDR2 EKD. For the CDR3, the DNA is TGTGCCTGTGAGTACTGGGGGACCTCCTGGGACACCCGACAGATGTTTTTC. This encodes CACEYWGTSWDTRQMFF.

This clone was picked up a small number of times. At residue 9, the TCRdb protein and translated DNA are inconsistent; the protein given comes from the DNA. The chain recombines TRDV2 with TRDJ2; TRDD3 agrees at 10 bases. Germline lookup yields CDR1 GEAIGNYY and CDR2 EKD. V shed 1 base, J shed 1 base, and the junction held 2 bases outside the gene matches. The CDR3 is 16 residues long. CDR3 loop: CACDTLGDHLTAQLFF. CDR3 in DNA: TGTGCCTGTGACACACTGGGGGATCATTTGACAGCACAACTCTTCTTT.

The genes are TRDV2 and TRDJ1; 8 bases map to TRDD3. The V gene end was trimmed by 2 bases and the J gene end by 0 bases; junction bases not matched to a gene: 25. CDR3 size: 22 residues. Germline V lookup: CDR1 GEAIGNYY, CDR2 EKD. The CDR3 DNA reads as TGTGCCTGTGACATCCGTACTGGGGAATTACGAGGGATACGCACGTACACCGATAAACTCATCTTT. Amino acid sequence: CACDIRTGELRGIRTYTDKLIF.

This clone has just a few counts. The V and J genes are TRAV29/DV5 and TRDJ1, with a possible D match to TRDD2 (6 bases). V lost 0 bases to trimming and J lost 3 bases, with 12 bases between them. Germline assignment: CDR1 NSMFDY and CDR2 ISSIKDK. The CDR3 has 14 residues. This chain's CDR3 is CAASGVLHSDKLIF. In DNA form, the CDR3 reads TGTGCAGCAAGCGGGGTCCTACACTCCGATAAACTCATCTTT.

This clone turned up a few times. This chain links TRDV2 with TRDJ3; 9 positions agree with TRDD3. The CDR3 has 18 amino acids. Trimming cost V 5 bases and J 1 base; bases outside gene matches: 8. CDR1 GEAIGNYY and CDR2 EKD come from the germline V gene. The CDR3, as DNA: TGTGCCTGTGGGCTACTGGGGGAACTTTCCTGGGACACCCGACAGATGTTTTTC. Protein product: CACGLLGELSWDTRQMFF.